The 22 T cell receptor beta chains presented below share a single source sample, sequenced in a study of PD-1 blockade in classical Hodgkin lymphoma. Here immunoSEQ multiplex PCR was the method, and the copy in TCRdb shows in-frame clones only, minus some. The sample consists of 15,000 or so clones, approximately 85% of them appearing once. Time point of the sample: newly diagnosed, previously untreated cHL patient sample. Specimen: peripheral blood mononuclear cells (PBMCs). These receptors all come from a human donor with classical Hodgkin lymphoma.

This chain links TRBV6-5 with TRBJ2-1, with D possibly being TRBD1 (5 bases). Trimming took off 0 bases at V and 8 bases at J, with 8 bases between the two ends. This CDR3 comprises 13 residues. The germline CDR1 and CDR2 sequences are MNHEY and SVGAGI. The CDR3: CASSYSGQDEQFF. As DNA, the CDR3 is TGTGCCAGCAGTTACTCGGGGCAGGATGAGCAGTTCTTC.

This rearrangement joins TRBV18 to TRBJ1-2; D is possibly TRBD1 (6 bases). The CDR3 loop spans 12 amino acids. Trimming took 3 bases from V and 7 from J, leaving 9 bases between them. Germline V gives CDR1 KGHSH, CDR2 LQKENI. As DNA, the CDR3 is TGTGCCAGCTCACCGGGGGGCTCTGGCTACACCTTC. This sequence encodes CASSPGGSGYTF.

The chain combines TRBV6-1 with TRBJ2-4; 7 nucleotides match TRBD1. The CDR3 has 13 amino acids. J gave up 2 bases and V 6 bases, and 1 base lay outside the gene matches. Germline V CDR1 and CDR2: MNHNS, SASEGT. CDR3 sequence reads: CASRQGSKNIQYF. CDR3 nucleotides: TGTGCCAGCAGACAGGGGTCCAAAAACATTCAGTACTTC.

This rearrangement joins TRBV10-3 to TRBJ1-1; tentative D call: TRBD1 (5 bases). The length of the CDR3 is 12 residues. Trimming took 8 bases from V and 3 from J, leaving 10 bases between them. Germline V gene lookup returns CDR1 ENHRY and CDR2 SYGVKD. The CDR3 is CAIGGRDTEAFF. CDR3 nucleotides: TGTGCCATCGGTGGCAGGGACACTGAAGCTTTCTTT.

This clone was counted a single time. V usage is TRBV10-3 and J usage is TRBJ2-2, with TRBD1 as a possible D gene (7 bases). In germline, CDR1 is ENHRY, CDR2 SYGVKD. V lost 8 bases and J lost 7, with 14 bases in between. This CDR3 is 13 amino acids long. CDR3 bases: TGTGCCATCCGGGCAGGGGGGAGCGGGGAGCTGTTTTTT. Amino acid sequence: CAIRAGGSGELFF.

The chain employs TRBV11-2 and TRBJ1-2; 7 bases align to TRBD1. This CDR3 is built from 14 residues. Per germline, CDR1 SGHAT and CDR2 FQNNGV. The junction had 10 bases not matched to a gene; V was cut back by 4 bases and J by 8 bases. CDR3 in amino acids: CASSSQGPSGGYTF. The CDR3 nucleotides read TGTGCCAGCAGCTCACAGGGGCCGTCTGGGGGCTACACCTTC.

The chain recombines TRBV21-1 with TRBJ2-4; the tabulated D call, TRBD1, remains unverified against the DNA. TRBV21-1 is tagged as a pseudogene. CDR3 length: 14 amino acids. As DNA, the CDR3 is TGTGCCATCACACAGGGGTTAGCCAAAAACATTCAGTACTTC. Amino acid sequence: CAITQGLAKNIQYF.

The V call is TRBV5-1, the J call TRBJ2-3; 9 nucleotides agree with TRBD1. The trim removed 0 bases at V and 2 bases at J, leaving 4 bases unmatched. This CDR3 is 16 amino acids long. CDR1 and CDR2 (germline): SGHRS, YFSETQ. The CDR3 DNA follows: TGCGCCAGCAGCTTGGGGACAGGGGATTCCACAGATACGCAGTATTTT. It is translated as CASSLGTGDSTDTQYF.

The chain couples TRBV2 to TRBJ1-1; possible D gene TRBD1, 5 bases. V was cut by 4 bases and J by 1 base, with 13 bases left in between. The germline V gene has CDR1 SNHLY and CDR2 FYNNEI. CDR3 length equals 15 residues. CDR3 coding DNA: TGTGCCAGCAGTGCCACGGGGGGGGAGAACACTGAAGCTTTCTTT. It translates to CASSATGGENTEAFF.

This clone was counted between two and nine times. The chain employs TRBV25-1 and TRBJ2-2; D is perhaps TRBD2 (6 bases). Germline assignment: CDR1 MGHDK and CDR2 SYGVNS. The length of the CDR3 is 12 residues. V gave up 8 bases and J gave up 6 bases, with 10 bases separating them. CDR3 in DNA: TGTGCCAGCGTCGGAGGGGCCGGGGAGCTGTTTTTT. Translation: CASVGGAGELFF. Filled out from reference TRBV25-1 and TRBJ2-2, the complete variable domain reads EADIYQTPRYLVIGTGKKITLECSQTMGHDKMYWYQQDPGMELHLIHYSYGVNSTEKGDLSSESTVSRIRTEHFPLTLESARPSHTSQYLCASVGGAGELFFGEGSRLTVL.

The chain has TRBV19 and TRBJ1-2, with a weak D call TRBD1 (6 bases). Trimming left V 3 bases short and J 6 bases short, with 14 bases between. This CDR3 is 14 amino acids long. Germline-derived CDR1 and CDR2 are LNHDA and SQIVND (reference sequence). The CDR3 reads CASSIGQRRNGYTF. The CDR3 DNA reads TGTGCCAGTAGTATCGGACAGCGTCGCAATGGCTACACCTTC.

This clone appeared a single time. J is TRBJ2-1 and V is TRBV2; TRBD1 aligns across 9 bases. The CDR3 covers 16 residues. Trimming took 5 bases from V and 1 from J; bases not matched to a gene: 6. Germline CDR1 and CDR2: SNHLY and FYNNEI. CDR3 protein: CASSRPGQGSYNEQFF. DNA of the CDR3: TGTGCCAGCAGTCGTCCGGGACAGGGATCCTACAATGAGCAGTTCTTC.

The V call is TRBV25-1, the J call TRBJ2-7; the match to TRBD1 covers 10 bases. Germline values: CDR1 MGHDK, CDR2 SYGVNS. With 4 bases clipped from V and 5 bases from J, the junction kept 8 bases outside the gene matches. The length of the CDR3 is 15 residues. CDR3 sequence reads: CASSGKGQGIHEQYF. CDR3 bases: TGTGCCAGCAGTGGCAAGGGACAGGGGATCCACGAGCAGTACTTC.

As for this clone: The junction differs from germline at one of its ends, possibly a read error. V is TRBV7-7 and J is TRBJ2-5; D may be TRBD1 or TRBD2 (6 bases each). This CDR3 comprises 14 residues. Germline assignment: CDR1 SSHAT and CDR2 FNYEAQ (reference sequence). The CDR3 here is CASSPRTGAETQYF. DNA of the CDR3: TGTGCTAGCAGCCCCCGGACGGGGGCGGAGACCCAGTACTTC.

The genes are TRBV19 and TRBJ1-2; the match to TRBD1 covers 10 bases. CDR1 and CDR2 (germline): LNHDA, SQIVND (reference sequence). The CDR3 consists of 16 residues. Trimming at V came to 6 bases and at J to 4 bases, leaving 11 bases not matched to a gene. The CDR3 nucleotides are TGTGCCAGTAGGAAGTCTGCGACAGGGGGCCTCTATGGCTACACCTTC. Its translation: CASRKSATGGLYGYTF. The variable domain in full, completed from reference TRBV19 and TRBJ1-2, reads DGGITQSPKYLFRKEGQNVTLSCEQNLNHDAMYWYRQDPGQGLRLIYYSQIVNDFQKGDIAEGYSVSREKKESFPLTVTSAQKNPTAFYLCASRKSATGGLYGYTFGSGTRLTVV.

The rearrangement uses TRBV4-1 and TRBJ2-1; 9 positions match TRBD2. V lost 4 bases to trimming and J lost 9 bases; unmatched junction nucleotides: 19. Germline V gene lookup returns CDR1 MGHRA and CDR2 YSYEKL. CDR3 length: 18 amino acids. Written as DNA, the CDR3 is TGCGCCAGCAGCCCTGCGGGTTTGGGCGGGAGGGGACGCGCTGAGCAGTTCTTC. This encodes CASSPAGLGGRGRAEQFF.

The chain uses TRBV7-9 and TRBJ2-1; 9 nucleotides line up with TRBD1. Germline lookup yields CDR1 SEHNR and CDR2 FQNEAQ (reference sequence). Trimming took 5 bases from V and 6 from J; bases not matched to a gene: 8. The CDR3 extends over 15 amino acids. CDR3 amino acids: CASSPTGQGINEQFF. The CDR3 nucleotides read TGTGCCAGCAGCCCCACGGGACAGGGTATCAATGAGCAGTTCTTC.

V usage is TRBV27 and J usage is TRBJ2-7; D gene uncertain. The germline gives CDR1 MNHEY, CDR2 SMNVEV (reference sequence). The CDR3 totals 14 residues. Trimming shortened V by 5 bases and J by 8 bases, and 19 bases separated the two germline ends. CDR3 in DNA: TGTGCCAGCAGTCTCCCCGGCCAGGTCCGTAAGCAGTACTTC. It translates to CASSLPGQVRKQYF.

With respect to this clone: A junction end diverges from the germline sequence, so it may reflect a read error. J is TRBJ1-4 and V is TRBV15; D gene ambiguous. Germline-derived CDR1 and CDR2 are LNHNV and YYDKDF (reference sequence). There are 8 residues in the CDR3. The chain's CDR3 is CATSRVCF. Here the CDR3 DNA reads TGTGCCACCAGCAGAGTCTGCTTT.

The chain has TRBV7-9 and TRBJ2-6, with 8 nucleotides matching TRBD1. The length of the CDR3 is 18 residues. From germline, CDR1 is SEHNR and CDR2 FQNEAQ (reference sequence). V was clipped by 11 bases and J by 1 base; unmatched bases: 16. The DNA for the CDR3 is TGTGCCTTCGGTATTCCGGGACAGGACTCTTCTGGGGCCAACGTCCTGACTTTC. The encoded protein is CAFGIPGQDSSGANVLTF.

The CDR3 bases are TGTGCCAGCACCCCTACGACAGGGTTTTACGAGACCCAGTACTTC. It yields the protein CASTPTTGFYETQYF. The V and J genes are TRBV11-2 and TRBJ2-5; 7 bases align to TRBD1. Germline V gene sequence: CDR1 SGHAT, CDR2 FQNNGV. The trim removed 7 bases at V and 5 bases at J, leaving 13 bases unmatched. The CDR3 runs to 15 residues.

The rearrangement uses TRBV28 and TRBJ1-1; 9 bases are shared with TRBD1. The CDR3 has 14 residues. Germline trimming cut 4 bases from V and 5 bases from J; bases unmatched to any gene: 5. Germline V gives CDR1 MDHEN, CDR2 SYDVKM. The CDR3 loop reads CASSSLDRGTEAFF. DNA for the CDR3: TGTGCCAGCAGTTCCTTGGACAGGGGAACTGAAGCTTTCTTT.